The sequence of this TCR beta chain was determined in a study of T-cell reconstitution after alpha-beta-depleted transplantation in children. Study outcomes and limitations: The authors attributed T-cell counts and diversity one year after transplant mostly to newly produced T cells. Some patients showed high day-60 TCRbeta diversity, which derived from surviving recipient T cells and thymic progenitors. The study reportedly traced alpha-beta T cells about two months after transplant to several hundred expanded graft clones.

This clonotype occurred many times. Its antigen is not identified. Germline CDR1 is LGHNA and CDR2 is YSLEER. V was trimmed by 2 bases and J by 0 bases, leaving 9 bases between them. This CDR3 comprises 15 residues. Construction of the TCRbeta library involved unique molecular identifiers. TCRdb fed the PCR reads into MiXCR, producing one record per CDR3 protein. The sample carries nearly 350,000 distinct CDR3 sequences, 15% to 20% recorded once. The specimen was PBMCs, mostly from graft donor cells, collected 360 days after TCRalphabeta/CD19-depleted stem cell transplant. The sequence came from a male patient aged 2-10 years who had a stem cell transplant for acute lymphoblastic leukemia, so the T cells may come from the graft donor. This chain uses TRBV4-3 with TRBJ2-3; D is unresolved. This chain's CDR3 is CASSQSKASTDTQYF. The CDR3, as DNA: TGCGCCAGCAGCCAAAGTAAGGCTAGCACAGATACGCAGTATTTT.